A single sample is the source of the 16 T cell receptor beta chains below, sequenced in a study of T cells in localized non-small cell lung cancer. Libraries were prepared by immunoSEQ multiplex PCR; TCRdb keeps only in-frame clonotypes and omits some of them. Of 20,000 to 25,000 clones listed, about 89% were seen once; the top ten hold approximately 23%. Sequenced here: peripheral blood, sampled before any cancer treatment. These receptors were collected from a man aged 40-75 years with stage I squamous cell lung carcinoma.

The chain carries TRBV5-5 and TRBJ2-5; D is uncertain. Looked up from germline, CDR1 is SGHKS and CDR2 is YYEKEE (reference sequence). This CDR3 contains 13 residues. Trimming cost V 0 bases and J 4 bases, with 7 bases left between them. CDR3 coding DNA: TGTGCCAGCAGCTTGGATCCTGGAGAGACCCAGTACTTC. It encodes CASSLDPGETQYF. The whole variable domain, filled in from reference TRBV5-5 and TRBJ2-5, reads DAGVTQSPTHLIKTRGQQVTLRCSPISGHKSVSWYQQVLGQGPQFIFQYYEKEERGRGNFPDRFSARQFPNYSSELNVNALLLGDSALYLCASSLDPGETQYFGPGTRLLVL.

The chain is built from TRBV9 and TRBJ1-1; possible D gene TRBD1, 5 bases. The CDR3 contains 15 residues. V dropped 0 bases and J dropped 8 bases, with 17 bases sitting between them. Germline CDR1 reads SGDLS; CDR2 reads YYNGEE. The CDR3 spells CASSVEQGPIREAFF. CDR3 bases: TGTGCCAGCAGCGTAGAGCAGGGCCCAATTAGGGAAGCTTTCTTT.

CDR3 DNA sequence: TGTGCCAGCACCCTCGAGGCGGACACGAGCTACGAGCAGTACTTC. It is translated as CASTLEADTSYEQYF. The chain uses TRBV5-8 and TRBJ2-7, with D perhaps TRBD1 (5 bases). V was cut by 6 bases and J by 3 bases, with 19 bases left in between. The CDR3 has 15 amino acids. The germline V gene encodes CDR1 SGHTS and CDR2 YDEGEE.

This chain links TRBV30 with TRBJ1-5; D is unresolved. Germline V gene sequence: CDR1 GTSNPN, CDR2 SVGIG (reference sequence). V dropped 1 base and J dropped 4 bases, with 8 bases sitting between them. The CDR3 consists of 13 residues. For the CDR3, the DNA is TGTGCCTGGAGTGAGCAAGGGAATCAGCCCCAGCATTTT. Its protein is CAWSEQGNQPQHF.

The V gene is TRBV19, the J gene TRBJ2-4, with a weak D call TRBD2 (5 bases). CDR3 size: 13 residues. Per germline, CDR1 LNHDA and CDR2 SQIVND (reference sequence). V lost 7 bases and J lost 1, with 8 bases in between. In DNA form, the CDR3 reads TGTGCCAGTACCGGGGTGGCCAAAAACATTCAGTACTTC. Protein sequence: CASTGVAKNIQYF.

This chain connects TRBV11-2 to TRBJ2-7; D possibly corresponds to TRBD2 (6 bases). With 4 bases removed from V and 2 bases from J, the gap between germline ends came to 15 bases. Germline loops: CDR1 SGHAT, CDR2 FQNNGV. The CDR3 extends over 15 amino acids. The CDR3 protein is CASSWREDGAYEQYF. Written as DNA, the CDR3 is TGTGCCAGCAGCTGGAGGGAGGACGGAGCCTACGAGCAGTACTTC.

This chain links TRBV4-3 with TRBJ2-7; a weak D match, TRBD2 (5 bases). The V gene's germline CDR1 is LGHNA and CDR2 YSLEER. The V and J ends lost 1 base and 3 bases respectively, with 13 bases between them. The CDR3 loop spans 15 amino acids. This CDR3 is CASSQAVGDFYEQYF. CDR3 coding DNA: TGCGCCAGCAGCCAAGCCGTCGGGGATTTCTACGAGCAGTACTTC.

The rearrangement links TRBV7-9 to TRBJ1-1; D is perhaps TRBD1 (5 bases). Germline CDR1 is SEHNR and CDR2 is FQNEAQ (reference sequence). The germline V and J ends were trimmed by 1 base and 8 bases, with 17 bases remaining between them. CDR3 size: 15 residues. CDR3 protein: CASSLDIGGGREAFF. CDR3 DNA: TGTGCCAGCAGCTTAGATATTGGGGGAGGGAGGGAAGCTTTCTTT.

This sequence joins TRBV19 and TRBJ1-4; D not resolved. V was shortened by 5 bases and J by 2 bases, with 15 bases between the two germline ends. The CDR3 runs 16 residues. The germline CDR1 and CDR2 sequences are LNHDA and SQIVND (reference sequence). Here the CDR3 DNA reads TGTGCCAGTAGTTCCGAGGGCCAGTCCACTAATGAAAAACTGTTTTTT. It specifies CASSSEGQSTNEKLFF.

The genes are TRBV6-1 and TRBJ2-5; the D gene is possibly TRBD2 (6 bases). Trimming took off 4 bases at V and 5 bases at J, with 14 bases between the two ends. The V gene's germline CDR1 is MNHNS and CDR2 SASEGT. This CDR3 is built from 14 residues. In DNA form, the CDR3 reads TGTGCCAGCAGTGGAATCAGGGCGGGGGAGACCCAGTACTTC. Its protein product is CASSGIRAGETQYF.

The chain combines TRBV28 with TRBJ2-7, with 9 bases identical to TRBD1. The V gene end was trimmed by 5 bases and the J gene end by 4 bases; junction bases not matched to a gene: 6. The germline gives CDR1 MDHEN, CDR2 SYDVKM. The CDR3 has 14 amino acids. CDR3 DNA sequence: TGTGCCAGCAGTGGGCCGGGACAGGGATACGAGCAGTACTTC. As protein: CASSGPGQGYEQYF.

This clone was counted a single time. J is TRBJ2-7 and V is TRBV6-5; tentatively, D is TRBD2 (6 bases). Per the germline V gene, CDR1 is MNHEY and CDR2 is SVGAGI. V dropped 6 bases and J dropped 0 bases, with 12 bases sitting between them. The length of the CDR3 is 14 residues. DNA of the CDR3: TGTGCCAGCAGCCGGGACTTTCTCTCCTACGAGCAGTACTTC. This sequence encodes CASSRDFLSYEQYF.

The rearrangement links TRBV19 to TRBJ1-5, with D perhaps TRBD1 (6 bases). Germline V gene sequence: CDR1 LNHDA, CDR2 SQIVND (reference sequence). Between the trimmed V and J ends, which lost 3 bases and 6 bases, there was a span of 15 bases. The CDR3 length is 15 residues. CDR3 DNA sequence: TGTGCCAGTAGTATTGGTCCGGGGGCACGTCAGCCCCAGCATTTT. Protein: CASSIGPGARQPQHF.

This chain joins TRBV10-3 and TRBJ2-1; D might be TRBD1 (6 bases). CDR3 length: 18 residues. V was pared by 3 bases and J by 3 bases, with 21 bases between. Looked up from germline, CDR1 is ENHRY and CDR2 is SYGVKD. The CDR3 loop is CAISDKGVGQGHYNEQFF. The CDR3 DNA sequence: TGTGCCATCAGTGATAAAGGGGTAGGGCAGGGACACTACAATGAGCAGTTCTTC.

The count of this clone is one. This chain joins TRBV28 and TRBJ1-5; no definite D call. The CDR3 extends over 14 amino acids. CDR1 is MDHEN, CDR2 SYDVKM, per germline. Trimming shortened V by 4 bases and J by 6 bases, and 13 bases separated the two germline ends. DNA of the CDR3: TGTGCCAGCAGTTCGGCCCTCGAGGGTCAGCCCCAGCATTTT. Its translation is CASSSALEGQPQHF.

This clone occurred a few times. This rearrangement joins TRBV30 to TRBJ2-5; maybe TRBD1 (6 bases). Trimming shortened V by 0 bases and J by 4 bases, and 6 bases separated the two germline ends. The CDR3 totals 12 residues. Per germline, CDR1 GTSNPN and CDR2 SVGIG (reference sequence). The CDR3 protein is CAWSVQGETQYF. The CDR3 coding sequence is TGTGCCTGGAGTGTACAGGGAGAGACCCAGTACTTC.